This TCR beta chain was documented in a study of post-analysis software for immune sequencing data. Notes on this clonotype: Antigen specificity is unknown.

Tagging with unique molecular identifiers was a feature of the TCR beta cDNA libraries. T cells numbering roughly 0.95 to 10 million gave rise to 400,000 to 550,000 cDNA molecules. TCRdb reanalysed the PCR reads using MiXCR and keeps one entry per CDR3 protein. In the table there are almost 700,000 distinct CDR3 sequences, 59% of which are singletons. Study-wide results and limits: Compared with controls, patients had more of five TRBV segments, including TRBV5-6, TRBV5-1 and TRBV20-1. Normalized Chao1 diversity was significantly lower in multiple sclerosis patients than in controls.

J gave up 6 bases and V 4 bases, and 10 bases lay outside the gene matches. Germline V CDR1 and CDR2: SGHRS, YFSETQ. CDR3 size: 15 residues. Source material: blood. The sequence derives from a girl under 10 years old with multiple sclerosis. The chain links TRBV5-1 to TRBJ2-1; 7 bases are shared with TRBD2. The CDR3 spells CASSPSGGRSNEQFF. The CDR3 region has the DNA TGCGCCAGCAGCCCTTCGGGGGGAAGAAGCAATGAGCAGTTCTTC.